This T cell receptor beta chain stems from a study of human T cells and chemical hapten exposure. This clonotype was counted many times. One entry per CDR3 protein, called by TCRdb with MiXCR from the RACE reads. The sample carries around 300,000 distinct CDR3 sequences, around 5.5% recorded once. The time point: pre-sensitization, week 0. Described treatment: therapeutic diphenylcyclopropenone sensitization with weekly scalp DPC. This receptor was identified in a woman aged 18-30 years with alopecia areata. Some clones in this sample may be carry-over from other donors' samples. Sequenced material: whole blood, taken in connection with sensitization to the hapten diphenylcyclopropenone (DPC).

DNA for the CDR3: TGCAGCGTTGAAGATCTTTATAGGGCCCCGGATACGCAGTATTTT. This translates into CSVEDLYRAPDTQYF. The V and J genes are TRBV29-1 and TRBJ2-3; D not certain. Germline V gene lookup returns CDR1 SQVTM and CDR2 ANQGSEA. V lost 0 bases and J lost 6, with 16 bases in between. The CDR3 has 15 residues.